This note documents a single T cell receptor beta chain sequence. Seattle's cohort entered during active infection and was followed longitudinally. As processed by the authors: Estimates of nucleated cell counts were drawn from the amplification of reference gene primers. Profiled with immunoSEQ multiplex PCR; TCRdb holds only in-frame clones, not every one. The DNA was the basis for D and trimming; V, J and clone size are from that table. Among about 96,000 clones listed, 85% to 90% were seen once. The CDR3 runs 14 residues. V shed 4 bases and J 10 bases; nucleotides not matched to a gene: 9. Germline V CDR1 and CDR2: LGHDT, YNNKEL (reference sequence). This entry belongs to a study of blood T cell repertoires in COVID-19. The overall study: Sources were T cells, B-cell-depleted T cells, or PBMCs; the material itself was cDNA or gDNA.

The sequenced sample consisted of peripheral blood. The chain couples TRBV3-1 (or the pseudogene TRBV3-2) to TRBJ2-1; 8 nucleotides agree with TRBD2. The TCR was taken from a human donor with COVID-19, enrolled during active disease. The donor label of this sample is uncertain. This chain's CDR3 is CASSLWTSPAEQFF. The DNA for the CDR3 is TGTGCCAGCAGCCTGTGGACTAGCCCCGCGGAGCAGTTCTTC.